Shown below are 16 T cell receptor beta chains from a single sample sequenced in a study of blood T cell repertoires in COVID-19. Clones were read by immunoSEQ multiplex PCR, and TCRdb kept only the in-frame ones, dropping some. The sample includes 150,000 to 180,000 clones, roughly 84% of them seen just once. The sample was peripheral blood. The receptors were sampled from a man aged 55 to 70 with COVID-19, enrolled during active disease.

In DNA form, the CDR3 reads TGCGCCAGCAGCTTATCGGGACAGGGAGGCCACGAGCAGTACTTC. Its translation: CASSLSGQGGHEQYF. This rearrangement joins TRBV5-1 to TRBJ2-7; 9 nucleotides agree with TRBD1. Trimming cost V 2 bases and J 5 bases; bases outside gene matches: 8. Germline CDR1 is SGHRS and CDR2 is YFSETQ. This CDR3 spans 15 amino acids.

This sequence joins TRBV30 and TRBJ2-1; 10 nucleotides match TRBD1. CDR1 and CDR2 (germline): GTSNPN, SVGIG (reference sequence). Trimming at V came to 5 bases and at J to 6 bases, leaving 4 bases not matched to a gene. This CDR3 comprises 13 residues. CDR3 coding DNA: TGTGCCTGGGACAGGGGGCGAGCCAATGAGCAGTTCTTC. It is translated as CAWDRGRANEQFF.

V usage is TRBV2 and J usage is TRBJ2-4; a possible D gene is TRBD2 (7 bases). The V gene's germline CDR1 is SNHLY and CDR2 FYNNEI. The CDR3 is made up of 15 amino acids. Trimming pared 6 bases from V and 0 bases from J, leaving 12 bases between. The CDR3 loop is CASRGAGVAKNIQYF. The CDR3, as DNA: TGTGCCAGCAGGGGGGCGGGAGTAGCCAAAAACATTCAGTACTTC.

V gene TRBV19 combines with J gene TRBJ1-3; D is unclear. Per germline, CDR1 LNHDA and CDR2 SQIVND (reference sequence). The CDR3 has 12 residues. V dropped 5 bases and J dropped 4 bases, with 6 bases sitting between them. The CDR3 reads CASSEQGNTIYF. The CDR3 DNA sequence: TGTGCCAGTAGTGAACAGGGAAACACCATATATTTT.

The genes are TRBV16 and TRBJ1-4, with TRBD1 matching over 9 bases. This CDR3 contains 15 residues. The ends lost 5 bases at V and 7 bases at J; junction bases unmatched: 8. Germline-derived CDR1 and CDR2 are KGHSY and FQNENV. The DNA for the CDR3 is TGTGCCAGCAGCGCCGACGGGACAGGGAGTGAAAAACTGTTTTTT. As protein: CASSADGTGSEKLFF.

This chain links TRBV6-5 with TRBJ2-2; D gene uncertain. Germline assignment: CDR1 MNHEY and CDR2 SVGAGI. There are 15 residues in the CDR3. Trimming took off 0 bases at V and 4 bases at J, with 9 bases between the two ends. CDR3 in amino acids: CASSYSARSTGELFF. The CDR3 DNA reads TGTGCCAGCAGTTACTCGGCCAGGTCCACCGGGGAGCTGTTTTTT.

The chain recombines TRBV9 with TRBJ2-1; 9 nucleotides match TRBD1. Germline lookup yields CDR1 SGDLS and CDR2 YYNGEE. V dropped 3 bases and J dropped 3; count of bases not matched to a gene: 7. The CDR3 runs to 16 residues. The CDR3 sequence is CASSARGQGNYNEQFF. The CDR3 bases are TGTGCCAGCAGCGCCCGGGGACAGGGAAACTACAATGAGCAGTTCTTC.

This chain joins TRBV7-9 and TRBJ1-2; 7 bases fit TRBD1. Losses at the gene ends were 10 bases for V and 8 bases for J; bases not matched to a gene: 10. The CDR3 spans 12 residues. Per the germline V gene, CDR1 is SEHNR and CDR2 is FQNEAQ (reference sequence). The CDR3 nucleotides read TGTGCCACCAGACAGGGCGACTCCGGCTACACCTTC. It translates to CATRQGDSGYTF.

The J gene is TRBJ2-3, the V gene TRBV29-1, with D hard to call. V was shortened by 4 bases and J by 4 bases, with 18 bases between the two germline ends. The CDR3 has 15 residues. The germline gives CDR1 SQVTM, CDR2 ANQGSEA. CDR3 in amino acids: CSVGGGSLGADTQYF. The CDR3 region has the DNA TGCAGCGTTGGAGGTGGCTCTCTCGGCGCAGATACGCAGTATTTT.

The V and J genes are TRBV5-1 and TRBJ2-3, with 12 nucleotides matching TRBD2. The V segment lost 5 bases and the J segment 3 bases; nucleotides outside the gene matches: 7. The CDR3 is 16 residues long. CDR1 is SGHRS, CDR2 YFSETQ, per germline. The CDR3 DNA sequence: TGCGCCAGCAGGGGCGAGACTAGCGGGAGTACAGATACGCAGTATTTT. Translating it yields CASRGETSGSTDTQYF.

The gene calls are TRBV12-3 or TRBV12-4 and TRBJ1-2, with D maybe TRBD1 (6 bases). This CDR3 comprises 13 residues. Trimming took 8 bases from V and 2 from J, leaving 12 bases between them. The CDR3 region has the DNA TGTGCCAGCCGTGCGGGGGCCAACTATGGCTACACCTTC. Residues: CASRAGANYGYTF.

The CDR3 DNA reads as TGTGCCAGTAGTACCGGGGAGGGCCGTGAGACCCAGTACTTC. Its translation is CASSTGEGRETQYF. The chain is built from TRBV19 and TRBJ2-5; TRBD2 matches at 7 bases. This CDR3 is 14 amino acids long. Germline CDR1 reads LNHDA; CDR2 reads SQIVND (reference sequence). Losses at the gene ends were 4 bases for V and 5 bases for J; bases not matched to a gene: 7.

Only one count was recorded for this clone. The V and J genes are TRBV5-1 and TRBJ2-2; the D is unclear. Between the trimmed V and J ends, which lost 0 bases and 6 bases, there was a span of 15 bases. Germline V gene sequence: CDR1 SGHRS, CDR2 YFSETQ. CDR3 size: 16 residues. CDR3 sequence reads: CASSLVAGSPAGELFF. CDR3 nucleotide sequence: TGCGCCAGCAGCTTGGTCGCAGGCTCCCCCGCCGGGGAGCTGTTTTTT.

The chain links TRBV6-5 to TRBJ2-1, with 9 bases identical to TRBD1. This CDR3 spans 13 amino acids. Germline assignment: CDR1 MNHEY and CDR2 SVGAGI. The trim removed 6 bases at V and 5 bases at J, leaving 2 bases unmatched. In nucleotides, the CDR3 is TGTGCCAGCAGAACAGGGGGCCACAATGAGCAGTTCTTC. Translation: CASRTGGHNEQFF.

This clone was detected once. This sequence joins TRBV24-1 and TRBJ2-1; 10 nucleotides line up with TRBD2. This CDR3 has 17 amino acids. V was pared by 5 bases and J by 9 bases, with 15 bases of the junction left unmatched. Germline loops: CDR1 KGHDR, CDR2 SFDVKD. In DNA, the CDR3 is TGTGCCACCAGTGGGGGAGGTAGCGGGAGGCAATTGGGTGAGCAGTTCTTC. The encoded protein is CATSGGGSGRQLGEQFF.

This clone was seen a handful of times. J is TRBJ2-5 and V is TRBV7-2, with D tentatively TRBD2 (6 bases). CDR3 length: 16 amino acids. Trimming cost V 1 base and J 2 bases, with 14 bases left between them. Germline V gives CDR1 SGHTA, CDR2 FQGNSA. The CDR3 sequence: CASSLGGTGLQETQYF. Here the CDR3 DNA reads TGTGCCAGCAGCTTAGGGGGGACTGGCCTACAAGAGACCCAGTACTTC.